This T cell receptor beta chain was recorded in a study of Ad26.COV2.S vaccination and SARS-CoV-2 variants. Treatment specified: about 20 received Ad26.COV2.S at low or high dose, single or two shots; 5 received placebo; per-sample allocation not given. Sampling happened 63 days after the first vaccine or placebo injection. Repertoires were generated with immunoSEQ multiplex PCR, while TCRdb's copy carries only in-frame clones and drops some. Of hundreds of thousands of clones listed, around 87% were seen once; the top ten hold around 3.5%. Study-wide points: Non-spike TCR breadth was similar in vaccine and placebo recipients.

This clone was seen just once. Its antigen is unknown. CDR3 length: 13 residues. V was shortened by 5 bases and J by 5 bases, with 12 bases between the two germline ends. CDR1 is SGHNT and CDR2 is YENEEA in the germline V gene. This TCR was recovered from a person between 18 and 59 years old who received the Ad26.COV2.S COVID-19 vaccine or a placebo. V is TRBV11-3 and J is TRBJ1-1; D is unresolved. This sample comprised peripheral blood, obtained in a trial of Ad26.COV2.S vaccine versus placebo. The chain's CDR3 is CASSPSGWTEAFF. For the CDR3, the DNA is TGTGCCAGCAGCCCTTCGGGGTGGACTGAAGCTTTCTTT.